The 18 T cell receptor beta chains presented below share a single source sample, sequenced in a study of CD8 T cells in Susac syndrome. Random-hexamer reverse transcription was applied to roughly 0.45 to 1 ug RNA. TCRdb re-analysed the immunoSEQ multiplex PCR reads in MiXCR, keeping a single row per CDR3 protein. The data hold about 300,000 distinct CDR3 sequences, with about 88% observed a single time. The sequenced material came from CD8+ T cells from PBMCs. Receptors originate from a human donor with multiple sclerosis.

The V gene is TRBV20-1, the J gene TRBJ2-1, with 10 bases lining up with TRBD2. From germline, CDR1 is DFQATT and CDR2 SNEGSKA (reference sequence). The CDR3 is 14 amino acids. CDR3 loop: CSPPAGGHYNEQFF. The CDR3 nucleotides are TGCAGCCCCCCAGCGGGAGGGCACTACAATGAGCAGTTCTTC.

The V and J genes are TRBV21-1 and TRBJ2-1. TRBV21-1 is a recognized pseudogene. The CDR3 loop spans 16 amino acids. The CDR3 nucleotides read TGTGCCAGCAGCCCCCATAAGTGGGGTTGCTACAATGAGCAGTTCTTC. It encodes CASSPHKWGCYNEQFF.

The chain links TRBV27 to TRBJ2-7; no clear D. The CDR3 runs to 14 residues. Germline CDR1 MNHEY, CDR2 SMNVEV (reference sequence). V was pared by 1 base and J by 5 bases, with 12 bases between. CDR3 residues: CASSLFSGWDEQYF. In DNA form, the CDR3 reads TGTGCCAGCAGTTTATTCTCGGGTTGGGACGAGCAGTACTTC.

The chain combines TRBV27 with TRBJ2-1, with D perhaps being TRBD1 or TRBD2 (6 bases each). Per germline, CDR1 MNHEY and CDR2 SMNVEV (reference sequence). This CDR3 is built from 15 residues. V was cut by 6 bases and J by 8 bases, with 20 bases left in between. The CDR3 sequence is CASSPVGGPVYEQFF. The DNA for the CDR3 is TGTGCCAGCAGCCCTGTGGGGGGCCCTGTCTATGAGCAGTTCTTC.

This clonotype has only one observation. V and J are TRBV6-2 or TRBV6-3 and TRBJ2-7, with 8 nucleotides matching TRBD2. Trimming at V came to 2 bases and at J to 2 bases, leaving 11 bases not matched to a gene. The CDR3 is 17 residues long. Germline CDR1 and CDR2: MNHEY and SVGEGT. The CDR3 nucleotides read TGTGCCAGCAGTTACCCGTCGACGGGAGGGTCCCCCTACGAGCAGTACTTC. It yields the protein CASSYPSTGGSPYEQYF.

This clonotype was seen only once. The V call is TRBV15, the J call TRBJ2-1, with 7 bases aligning to TRBD1. The V and J ends lost 0 bases and 3 bases, in that order; junction bases with no gene match: 2. CDR3 length: 15 residues. In germline, CDR1 is LNHNV, CDR2 YYDKDF (reference sequence). CDR3 region: CATSRDRDSYNEQFF. In nucleotides, the CDR3 is TGTGCCACCAGCAGAGACCGGGACAGCTACAATGAGCAGTTCTTC.

The chain links TRBV21-1 to TRBJ2-3; no check of the table's D call, TRBD1, against the DNA was made. TRBV21-1 is classified as a pseudogene. The CDR3 totals 13 residues. The CDR3 nucleotides read TGTGCCACCCGGAACGGGGGGCGGGATACGCAGTATTTT. This gives the protein CATRNGGRDTQYF.

J is TRBJ2-1 and V is TRBV27; TRBD1 matches at 10 bases. The CDR3 covers 16 residues. Germline V gene data show CDR1 as MNHEY and CDR2 as SMNVEV (reference sequence). The trim removed 5 bases at V and 2 bases at J, leaving 6 bases unmatched. CDR3 residues: CASSLLGTGAYNEQFF. CDR3 nucleotide sequence: TGTGCCAGCAGTCTCCTCGGGACAGGGGCCTACAATGAGCAGTTCTTC.

The CDR3 coding sequence is TGTGCCAGCAGTGTACTAGCGGGGAACACAGATACGCAGTATTTT. This encodes CASSVLAGNTDTQYF. The chain is built from TRBV28 and TRBJ2-3; 10 bases agree with TRBD2. The germline V gene encodes CDR1 MDHEN and CDR2 SYDVKM. The CDR3 contains 15 residues. The V and J ends lost 5 bases and 2 bases, in that order; junction bases with no gene match: 4.

The chain is built from TRBV27 and TRBJ1-2, with 8 nucleotides matching TRBD1. CDR1 and CDR2 from the germline V gene are MNHEY and SMNVEV (reference sequence). The V and J ends lost 4 bases and 4 bases, in that order; junction bases with no gene match: 5. This CDR3 has 14 amino acids. CDR3 nucleotide sequence: TGTGCCAGCAGTTCCCTGCAGGGGGCCTATGGCTACACCTTC. This sequence encodes CASSSLQGAYGYTF.

The rearrangement links TRBV6-2 or TRBV6-3 to TRBJ1-2; D remains ambiguous. The V end lost 2 bases, the J end lost 8 bases, and 12 bases lay between the germline ends. The CDR3 runs 13 residues. Germline V CDR1 and CDR2: MNHEY, SVGEGT. CDR3 sequence reads: CASSYSAGPGYTF. DNA of the CDR3: TGTGCCAGCAGTTACAGCGCGGGTCCCGGCTACACCTTC.

The V call is TRBV27, the J call TRBJ2-7; TRBD2 aligns across 7 bases. Germline V gene lookup returns CDR1 MNHEY and CDR2 SMNVEV (reference sequence). V lost 4 bases and J lost 3; bases outside the gene matches: 3. The CDR3 length is 13 residues. The CDR3: CASSWGGDYEQYF. DNA of the CDR3: TGTGCCAGCAGTTGGGGGGGGGACTACGAGCAGTACTTC.

The V call is TRBV10-3, the J call TRBJ2-3, with D tentatively TRBD1 (6 bases). The germline V gene has CDR1 ENHRY and CDR2 SYGVKD. V was clipped by 6 bases and J by 2 bases, with 18 bases between them. The CDR3 runs to 16 residues. The CDR3 bases are TGTGCCATCAGGGCTGCGGAGACAGGTTACACAGATACGCAGTATTTT. Its translation is CAIRAAETGYTDTQYF.

This clonotype was found once. The rearrangement uses TRBV6-2 or TRBV6-3 and TRBJ2-1, with D possibly matching TRBD2 (6 bases). Germline lookup yields CDR1 MNHEY and CDR2 SVGEGT. Deletions cut 1 base from V and 5 bases from J, with 12 bases between. This CDR3 spans 15 amino acids. CDR3 in amino acids: CASSYWRDPDNEQFF. The DNA for the CDR3 is TGTGCCAGCAGTTACTGGCGGGACCCCGACAATGAGCAGTTCTTC.

This clonotype was counted a few times. V is TRBV19 and J is TRBJ2-1, with D hard to call. Trimming left V 2 bases short and J 9 bases short, with 8 bases between. CDR3 length equals 12 residues. Germline CDR1 reads LNHDA; CDR2 reads SQIVND (reference sequence). The CDR3 sequence is CASSITTGEQFF. CDR3 sequence (DNA): TGTGCCAGTAGTATAACGACCGGTGAGCAGTTCTTC.

This chain connects TRBV21-1 to TRBJ2-1; whether TRBD1, the table's D call, matches the DNA was not checked. TRBV21-1 is given as a pseudogene. The CDR3 runs to 12 residues. As DNA, the CDR3 is TGTGCCAGCAGCACCGACAGGGATGAGCAGTTCTTC. Protein sequence: CASSTDRDEQFF.

This clonotype was seen only a few times. V and J are TRBV19 and TRBJ2-1; perhaps TRBD1 as D (5 bases). Trimming stripped 5 bases from V and 0 bases from J, with 11 bases between. In germline, CDR1 is LNHDA, CDR2 SQIVND (reference sequence). This CDR3 is built from 15 residues. DNA for the CDR3: TGTGCCAGTAGTCTTGGACACCGCTCCTACAATGAGCAGTTCTTC. Translating gives CASSLGHRSYNEQFF.

The gene calls are TRBV3-1 and TRBJ2-3, with D perhaps TRBD2 (5 bases). Trimming removed 0 bases at V and 1 base at J, with 14 bases between. In germline, CDR1 is LGHDT, CDR2 YNNKEL (reference sequence). This CDR3 has 17 amino acids. The CDR3, as DNA: TGTGCCAGCAGCCAAGATGGGTCGGGAAGGGGCACAGATACGCAGTATTTT. Encoded protein: CASSQDGSGRGTDTQYF.